This is a list of T cell receptor beta chains from one sample in a study of cytomegalovirus exposure and HLA in healthy donors. TCRdb keeps only in-frame clones here, not all; method: immunoSEQ multiplex PCR. The repertoire holds roughly 150,000 clones, with approximately 84% as singletons. The specimen was PBMCs. The receptors here all came from a man aged 45-60 years in good health and CMV-seropositive. Each CDR3 is given with its conserved first and last residue. The order of the fields is J gene, V gene, D gene, clone size, CDR3 DNA, CDR3 protein. A D gene is named only where the DNA matches it firmly. Clone size, where shown, is once, few, many, or a class for clones that have expanded.

TRBJ2-7 | TRBV5-5 | TRBD2 | - | TGTGCCAGCAGCTTGTCACTAGCGGGAGCTCGCGAGCAGTACTTC | CASSLSLAGAREQYF
TRBJ2-4 | TRBV7-8 | - | - | TGTGCCAGCAGCTTAAGGGGTTCGGGCAAAAACATTCAGTACTTC | CASSLRGSGKNIQYF
TRBJ1-1 | TRBV28 | TRBD1 | - | TGTGCCAGCAGTTTAAGATCGGCGTACAGGGGAGCTTTCTTT | CASSLRSAYRGAFF
TRBJ2-5 | TRBV11-2 | - | - | TGTGCCAGCAGCTTAGGACAAATTAGCGGTCAAGAGACCCAGTACTTC | CASSLGQISGQETQYF
TRBJ1-4 | TRBV5-8 | TRBD1 | - | TGTGCCAGCAGGCGGGACAGGCTGAGCTTTTCGGATGAAAAACTGTTTTTT | CASRRDRLSFSDEKLFF
TRBJ2-2 | TRBV2 | TRBD2 | - | TGTGCCAGTCAGCGGGAGTCCGGCGGGGAGCTGTTTTTT | CASQRESGGELFF
TRBJ2-1 | TRBV15 | - | - | TGTGCCACCAGCAGAGCAGGGTCCCGTTACAATGAGCAGTTCTTC | CATSRAGSRYNEQFF
TRBJ1-2 | TRBV28 | - | - | TGTGCCAGCAGTTTATGGCAGGGGAATGGCTACACCTTC | CASSLWQGNGYTF
TRBJ2-6 | TRBV23-1 | TRBD2 | - | TGCGCCAGCAGTCAATCTCGCCCTCGCCCTTGGGCGGGAGGTCCTGGGGCCAACGTCCTGACTTTC | CASSQSRPRPWAGGPGANVLTF
TRBJ2-3 | TRBV6-1 | TRBD2 | few | TGTGCCAGCAGTGAAGTGGCTAGCGGGGCCGGAGATACGCAGTATTTT | CASSEVASGAGDTQYF
TRBJ2-2 | TRBV18 | - | - | TGTGCCAGCTCACCACCGTGGCAGGGCTATAGTACCGGGGAGCTGTTTTTT | CASSPPWQGYSTGELFF